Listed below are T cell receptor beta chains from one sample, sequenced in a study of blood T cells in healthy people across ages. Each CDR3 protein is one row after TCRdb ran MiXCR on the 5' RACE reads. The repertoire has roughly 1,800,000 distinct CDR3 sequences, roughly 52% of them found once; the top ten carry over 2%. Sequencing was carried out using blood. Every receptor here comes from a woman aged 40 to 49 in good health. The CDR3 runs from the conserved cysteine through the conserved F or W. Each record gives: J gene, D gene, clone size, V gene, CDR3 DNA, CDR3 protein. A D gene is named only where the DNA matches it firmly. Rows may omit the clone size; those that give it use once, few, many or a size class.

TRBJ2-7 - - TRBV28 TGTGCCAGCAGTCTGTCAGGGAAACGCTACGAGCAGTACTTC CASSLSGKRYEQYF
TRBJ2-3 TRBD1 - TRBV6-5 TGTGCCAGCAGACAGGGGCATTCAGATACGCAGTATTTT CASRQGHSDTQYF
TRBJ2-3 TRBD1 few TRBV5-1 TGCGCCAGCAGCCTTGACAGGGGGCTAGTCGATACGCAGTATTTT CASSLDRGLVDTQYF
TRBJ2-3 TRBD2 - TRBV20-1 TGCAGTGTCAACGGGGGGACGACAGATACGCAGTATTTT CSVNGGTTDTQYF
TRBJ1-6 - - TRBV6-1 TGTGCCAGCAGTGAAGGGACCCACAGTAATTCACCCCTCCACTTT CASSEGTHSNSPLHF
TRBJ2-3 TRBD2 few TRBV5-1 TGCGCCAGCAGCCTCCAGGGACTAGCTAGCACAGATACGCAGTATTTT CASSLQGLASTDTQYF
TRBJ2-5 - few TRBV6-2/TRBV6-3 TGTGCCAGCAGGGGTTGGGGGGTCCCCCAAGAGACCCAGTACTTC CASRGWGVPQETQYF
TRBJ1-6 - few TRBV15 TGTGCCACCAGCAGATCGGGCGTGTCACCCCTCCACTTT CATSRSGVSPLHF
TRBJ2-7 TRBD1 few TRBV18 TGTGCCAGCTCATCGGGACAGGGCCTCTACGAGCAGTACTTC CASSSGQGLYEQYF
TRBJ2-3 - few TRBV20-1 TGTAGTGCTCGGCCGGGACGAAGGAGCGCAGATACGCAGTATTTT CSARPGRRSADTQYF
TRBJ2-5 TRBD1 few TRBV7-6 TGTGCCAGCAGCAGCGACAGGGTTGTGGAGACCCAGTACTTC CASSSDRVVETQYF
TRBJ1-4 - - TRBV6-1 TGTGCCAGCAGTGAAGTCGCAGTTGAAAAACTGTTTTTT CASSEVAVEKLFF
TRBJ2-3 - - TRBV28 TGTGCCAGCAGTGCCAGGGTGACAGATACGCAGTATTTT CASSARVTDTQYF
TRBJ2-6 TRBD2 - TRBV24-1 TGTGCCACCAGTGACGGGCCTCGCGGGGGGGCCTCTGGGGTCAACGTCCTGACTTTC CATSDGPRGGASGVNVLTF
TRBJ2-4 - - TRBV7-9 TGTGCCTGCAGCACCGGGATGGAGCAGTACTTC CACSTGMEQYF
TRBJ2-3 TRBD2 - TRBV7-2 TGTGCCAGCAGCGTAGCGGGGGGGCCAATAGATACGCAGTATTTT CASSVAGGPIDTQYF
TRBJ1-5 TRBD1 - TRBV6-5 TGTGCCAGCAGCGGACAGGAGGATCAGCCCCAGCATTTT CASSGQEDQPQHF
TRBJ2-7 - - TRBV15 TGTGCCACCAGCAGAACGGACCTACGCGGCGAGCAGTACTTC CATSRTDLRGEQYF
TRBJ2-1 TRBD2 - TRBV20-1 TGCAGTGCTAGAGATATAGAAGCGGGGGGGCCCACCTACAATGAGCAGTTCTTC CSARDIEAGGPTYNEQFF
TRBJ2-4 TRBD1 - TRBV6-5 TGTGCCAGCAGTTACCGGGACAGTAAAAACATTCAGTACTTC CASSYRDSKNIQYF
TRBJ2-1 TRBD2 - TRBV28 TGTGCCAGCAGTCCAAGTACTAGCGGGGGGGCGTCCCTTTACAATGAGCAGTTCTTC CASSPSTSGGASLYNEQFF
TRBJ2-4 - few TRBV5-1 TGCGCCAGCAGCCAGGGTTCCCAAAACATTCAGTACTTC CASSQGSQNIQYF
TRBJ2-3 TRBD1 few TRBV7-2 TGTGCCAGCAGACCGACAGGGGCGCCTACGCAGTATTTT CASRPTGAPTQYF
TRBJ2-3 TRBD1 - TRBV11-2 TGTGCCAGCAGCAGCCCGGGACAGAACACAGATACGCAGTATTTT CASSSPGQNTDTQYF
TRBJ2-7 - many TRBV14 TGCGCCAGCAGCCAAGATCGGGGAGGCGAGCAGTACTTC CASSQDRGGEQYF
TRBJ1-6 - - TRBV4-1 TGCGCCAGCAGCCAACCCCGCCGGGGGATATATAATTCACCCCTCCACTTT CASSQPRRGIYNSPLHF
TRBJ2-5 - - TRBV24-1 TGTGCCACCAGTGATTTGCTATCTGAGACCCAGTACTTC CATSDLLSETQYF
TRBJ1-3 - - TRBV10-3 TGTGCCATCAGTGAGATCGGCAGGGGAAACACCATATATTTT CAISEIGRGNTIYF
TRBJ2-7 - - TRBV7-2 TGTGCCAGCGGCCTGGCGCCTTACACCTACGAGCAGTACTTC CASGLAPYTYEQYF
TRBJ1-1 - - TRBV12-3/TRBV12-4 TGTGCCAGCAGTCAAGTTGTTCCTGAAGCTTTCTTT CASSQVVPEAFF
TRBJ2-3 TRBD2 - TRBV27 TGTGCCAGCAGTTTTGAAGCCGGGGGGGCGGCAGATACGCAGTATTTT CASSFEAGGAADTQYF
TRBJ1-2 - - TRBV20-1 TGCAGTGCTAGAGATATTGGGGCGACAAACTATGGCTACACCTTC CSARDIGATNYGYTF
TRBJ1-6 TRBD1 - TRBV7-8 TGTGCCAGCAGCCACTCCGGGACAGGGGACAGGTGGGGGAATTCACCCCTCCACTTT CASSHSGTGDRWGNSPLHF
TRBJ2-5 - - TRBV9 TGTGCCAGCAGCGTAGATGGAAGGGATGGGACCCAGTACTTC CASSVDGRDGTQYF
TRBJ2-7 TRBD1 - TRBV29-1 TGCAGCGTTGTGTACAGGGGGACCTACGAGCAGTACTTC CSVVYRGTYEQYF
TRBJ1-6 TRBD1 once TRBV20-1 TGCAGTGCCCACAGGGGGCATAATTCACCCCTCCACTTT CSAHRGHNSPLHF
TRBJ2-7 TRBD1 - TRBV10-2 TGCGCCAGCAGTGAGGGACAGGGCCAATCCGAGCAGTACTTC CASSEGQGQSEQYF
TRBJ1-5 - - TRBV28 TGTGCCAGCAGTTTTCACGACAGTAGCAATCAGCCCCAGCATTTT CASSFHDSSNQPQHF
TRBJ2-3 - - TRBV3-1 TGTGCCAGCAGCCAAGTAGTCAGCAGGATAACTAGCACAGATACGCAGTATTTT CASSQVVSRITSTDTQYF
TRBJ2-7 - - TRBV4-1 TGCGCCAGCAGCCAAGATTACAGGTTCACCTACGAGCAGTACTTC CASSQDYRFTYEQYF
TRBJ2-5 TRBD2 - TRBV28 TGTGCCAGCAGTTTTCTCGGGGGGATACAAGAGACCCAGTACTTC CASSFLGGIQETQYF
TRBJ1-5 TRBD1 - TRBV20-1 TGCAGTGCTGAAAATACAGGGGGCTGGCAGCCCCAGCATTTT CSAENTGGWQPQHF
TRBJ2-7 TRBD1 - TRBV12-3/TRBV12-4 TGTGCCAGCAGTCACGGATCACAGGGGTCCTCTTTCTACGAGCAGTACTTC CASSHGSQGSSFYEQYF
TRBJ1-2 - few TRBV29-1 TGCAGCGTTTTCGACGGTGGTGGCTACACCTTC CSVFDGGGYTF
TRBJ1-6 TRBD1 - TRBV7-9 TGTGCCAGCATCCCCGGGACAGGCGGTTCACCCCTCCACTTT CASIPGTGGSPLHF
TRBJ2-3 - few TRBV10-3 TGTGCCATCAGTTGGAGAGATACGCAGTATTTT CAISWRDTQYF
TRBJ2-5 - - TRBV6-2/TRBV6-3 TGTGCCAGCAGTAACCATCGGACAAGCGGTGTAGAGACCCAGTACTTC CASSNHRTSGVETQYF
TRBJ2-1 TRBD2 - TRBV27 TGTGCCAGCAGCCGATCCACTAGCGTAAACAATGAGCAGTTCTTC CASSRSTSVNNEQFF
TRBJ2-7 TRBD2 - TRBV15 TGTGCCACCAGCAGAGACAGGGACTACTACGAGCAGTACTTC CATSRDRDYYEQYF
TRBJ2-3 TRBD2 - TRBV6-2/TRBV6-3 TGTGCCAGCAGTTACGAATCCTTGCGGGGGGGCACAGATACGCAGTATTTT CASSYESLRGGTDTQYF
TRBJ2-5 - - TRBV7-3 TGTGCCAGCAGCTTAAATGCAGGGGTGGAGACCCAGTACTTC CASSLNAGVETQYF
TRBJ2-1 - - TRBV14 TGTGCCAGCAGCCAGGTCCCCGAGTGGGACACACTAAACAATGAGCAGTTCTTC CASSQVPEWDTLNNEQFF
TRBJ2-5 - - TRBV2 TGTGCCGTCATTCCACGGAATCCCAACCAAGAGACCCAGTACTTC CAVIPRNPNQETQYF
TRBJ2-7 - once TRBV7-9 TGTGCCAGCAGCCCTGAGGGACAATCCGAGCAGTACTTC CASSPEGQSEQYF